This T cell receptor (beta chain) was recorded in a study of OX40 agonist ivuxolimab in advanced cancers. With regard to the full study: Ivuxolimab, which targeted the costimulatory receptor OX40 (CD134), was an agonistic, fully human IgG2 monoclonal antibody. Intravenous ivuxolimab was administered to patients every 2 weeks at six dose levels: 0.01, 0.1, 0.3, 1.5, 3 and 10 mg/kg. Of the approximately 50 dose-escalation patients, hepatocellular carcinoma was present in around 20, melanoma in some 15, renal cell carcinoma in 9 and head and neck cancer in 9. A male proportion of 70% to 90% and a mean age of around 60 years, ranging from about 20 to 85, were recorded for the dose-escalation cohort. Patients were allowed to have had prior anti-PD-1, anti-PD-L1 or anti-CTLA-4 therapy, and 30% to 40% of the dose-escalation patients had been treated with checkpoint inhibitors. Partial responses occurred in three dose-escalation patients, of whom one had hepatocellular carcinoma and two had cutaneous melanoma. The point of sequencing TCRbeta in the periphery was to test whether ivuxolimab changed TCR sequence diversity and drove clonal T-cell expansion. The paper reports the monotherapy dose-escalation portion (N of about 47 patients) of the phase I ivuxolimab trial. Broad study findings and their caveats: Partial responders in the 0.1-3.0 mg/kg groups had among the lowest normalized peripheral clonal expansion, especially among CD8+ T cells. Low levels of normalized T-cell clonal expansion were also seen in some patients who did not respond. The antigen specificity of the peripheral T cells that underwent clonal expansion was not determined. Clonal expansion of both CD4+ and CD8+ blood T cells was observed from baseline to week 6 at doses 0.1 to 3.0 mg/kg. On average, CD8+ T cells showed more expanded clones than CD4+ T cells after ivuxolimab.

Patients with autoimmune disease history or receiving systemic immunosuppression were excluded from the trial. Peripheral blood for TCR sequencing was collected from all dose cohorts at baseline, on cycle 4 day 1, and on cycle 7 day 1. Samples were obtained from an open-label, multicenter, first-in-human phase I dose-escalation trial of ivuxolimab. The trial enrolled adults with locally advanced or metastatic head and neck squamous cell, hepatocellular, melanoma or renal cell carcinoma. Before TCR sequencing, CD4+ and CD8+ T cells were separately sorted from peripheral blood. This clone has a single count. Its target antigen remains unknown. No base quality values were provided; no much bigger clone lies one nucleotide off. Genomic DNA was extracted from sorted cells for sequencing of the TCRbeta CDR3 region. The immunoSEQ Assay was used for sequencing of TCRbeta CDR3 regions. As stored in TCRdb, this immuneACCESS dataset retains in-frame rearrangements with V and J assigned. A fraction of the clones does not appear; measured against another copy, unresolved V genes explain less than half of the discrepancy, and the remainder lacks a known reason. The sample table records 70,000 to 85,000 clones; 90% of these occur just once. Jointly, the top ten make up 0.55% to 0.7% of the sample.

The TCR originated in an adult with an advanced solid tumor such as melanoma, head and neck, liver or kidney cancer. Sequenced here: CD4+ or CD8+ T cells sorted from blood, sampled in a trial of the OX40 agonist ivuxolimab.

The DNA reads TGTGCCAGCAGCCAAGCGGGTGACACTGAAGCTTTCTTT. Translation gives CASSQAGDTEAFF. The sequence is built from TRBV4-2 and TRBJ1-1; the D gene assignment is ambiguous. Including cysteine and phenylalanine, the CDR3 has 13 amino acids. Only CDR3 DNA remains: 39 bases, in frame from the first base. Trimming at the junction amounts to 1 base on V and 3 bases on J, and the germline ends lie 6 bases apart. CDR1 LGHNA and CDR2 YNFKEQ are derived from the germline V gene.